The present T cell receptor (beta chain) was sequenced within a study of yellow fever vaccine responses in identical twins. Comments on this clonotype: As yet, its antigen is unknown. Sequence at one end of the junction differs from germline and may be a read error.

Study-level points and caveats: Reportedly, the T cell response mounted by twins to vaccine seemed partly convergent, partly personalized.

TCRdb recomputed calls from the RT-PCR reads with MiXCR, one row per CDR3 protein. The sample lists fewer than 4,500 distinct CDR3 sequences, 70% to 90% occurring once. Per germline, CDR1 LGHDT and CDR2 YNNKEL (reference sequence). The CDR3 contains 15 residues. Material: T cells from blood (PBMCs), unsorted or a sorted subset (not recorded which), obtained before or after yellow fever vaccination (not recorded which). The chain recombines TRBV3-1 with TRBJ2-1, with 11 bases aligning to TRBD2. The receptor's source is a woman aged 18-35 years who received the yellow fever vaccine. The CDR3 here is CTSSRIAGGANEQFF. In DNA, the CDR3 is TGTACCAGCAGCCGTATAGCGGGAGGGGCCAATGAGCAGTTCTTC.